The 32 T cell receptor beta chains listed next were all sequenced from one sample in a study of blood T cell repertoires in COVID-19. Libraries were prepared by immunoSEQ multiplex PCR; TCRdb keeps only in-frame clonotypes and omits some of them. The top ten hold roughly 4.3% of the sample, which has 250,000 to 350,000 clones, 70% to 90% seen once. Sequencing was performed on PBMCs or T cells enriched from blood (not recorded which). The receptors shown here come from a woman in her twenties or thirties who had recovered from COVID-19.

The chain joins TRBV7-3 to TRBJ2-3; D remains ambiguous. CDR1 and CDR2 from the germline V gene are SGHTA and FQGTGA. V was pared by 2 bases and J by 7 bases, with 13 bases between. CDR3 length: 14 residues. CDR3 residues: CASSLSNADYTQYF. CDR3 nucleotides: TGTGCCAGCAGCTTATCAAATGCGGATTATACGCAGTATTTT.

This CDR3 reads CASSIAGTGNTEAFF. The CDR3 nucleotides read TGCGCCAGCAGCATAGCCGGGACAGGGAACACTGAAGCTTTCTTT. The V call is TRBV5-1, the J call TRBJ1-1; 8 bases are shared with TRBD1. Germline V gene lookup returns CDR1 SGHRS and CDR2 YFSETQ. Trimming took 4 bases from V and 1 from J; bases not matched to a gene: 6. This CDR3 contains 15 residues.

The rearrangement joins TRBV16 to TRBJ2-2; 11 bases are a match to TRBD2. The germline gives CDR1 KGHSY, CDR2 FQNENV. Trimming took 0 bases from V and 7 from J; bases not matched to a gene: 1. There are 15 residues in the CDR3. CDR3 residues: CASSQSGTSGGELFF. The CDR3 coding sequence is TGTGCCAGCAGCCAATCGGGGACTAGCGGCGGGGAGCTGTTTTTT.

Turning to this clone: This sample also contains other DNA sequences that code for the same CDR3. The rearrangement links TRBV5-1 to TRBJ1-1, with D hard to call. The V end lost 0 bases, the J end lost 3 bases, and 6 bases lay between the germline ends. Per germline, CDR1 SGHRS and CDR2 YFSETQ. CDR3 length: 13 residues. The CDR3, as DNA: TGCGCCAGCAGCTTGGACTCATACACTGAAGCTTTCTTT. This gives the protein CASSLDSYTEAFF.

The chain joins TRBV28 to TRBJ2-6; perhaps TRBD2 as D (5 bases). The germline CDR1 and CDR2 sequences are MDHEN and SYDVKM. With 5 bases removed from V and 0 bases from J, the gap between germline ends came to 17 bases. There are 18 residues in the CDR3. The CDR3 DNA is TGTGCCAGCAGTCCCGGGGAGAGTATTCTCTCTGGGGCCAACGTCCTGACTTTC. This gives the protein CASSPGESILSGANVLTF.

The chain couples TRBV6-2 or TRBV6-3 to TRBJ2-1; D gene unclear. This CDR3 region has 15 residues. Germline values: CDR1 MNHEY, CDR2 SVGEGT. Trimming stripped 5 bases from V and 1 base from J, with 12 bases between. This CDR3 is CASSPPDNSYNEQFF. CDR3 DNA sequence: TGTGCCAGCAGTCCCCCTGACAATTCCTACAATGAGCAGTTCTTC.

This clone has only one observation. The chain has TRBV19 and TRBJ2-4, with TRBD1 matching 8 bases. This CDR3 spans 15 amino acids. The trim removed 6 bases at V and 8 bases at J, leaving 12 bases unmatched. Looked up from germline, CDR1 is LNHDA and CDR2 is SQIVND (reference sequence). The CDR3 DNA follows: TGTGCCAGTAGCTGGGGACAGGCCCTAAACGACATTCAGTACTTC. Protein sequence: CASSWGQALNDIQYF.

The chain recombines TRBV28 with TRBJ1-4; D ambiguous. Germline CDR1 and CDR2: MDHEN and SYDVKM. The CDR3 sequence is 16 residues long. Trimming took off 4 bases at V and 4 bases at J, with 16 bases between the two ends. The CDR3: CASSSLTARFNEKLFF. The DNA of the CDR3 is TGTGCCAGCAGTTCCTTAACAGCCCGCTTTAATGAAAAACTGTTTTTT.

To note about this clone: The sample has other DNA sequences that encode this CDR3 too. This chain uses TRBV28 with TRBJ1-4; 9 bases agree with TRBD1. The germline V gene has CDR1 MDHEN and CDR2 SYDVKM. The CDR3 covers 14 residues. After removal of 7 bases from V and 7 bases from J, the junction contained 7 bases not matched to a gene. The CDR3 DNA is TGTGCCAGCAACCCGACAGGGGGAGGTGAAAAACTGTTTTTT. Its protein product is CASNPTGGGEKLFF.

The chain combines TRBV6-1 with TRBJ2-3, with 9 nucleotides matching TRBD2. The CDR3 extends over 15 amino acids. Trimming at V came to 3 bases and at J to 2 bases, leaving 3 bases not matched to a gene. CDR1 is MNHNS and CDR2 is SASEGT in the germline V gene. CDR3 residues: CASSDGGGATDTQYF. In DNA, the CDR3 is TGTGCCAGCAGTGACGGCGGGGGGGCCACAGATACGCAGTATTTT.

DNA of the CDR3: TGTGCCAGCAGTTTAGACAGGTCCTATAATTCACCCCTCCACTTT. Its protein is CASSLDRSYNSPLHF. The chain carries TRBV28 and TRBJ1-6; D perhaps matches TRBD1 (6 bases). There are 15 residues in the CDR3. The V and J ends lost 2 bases and 1 base respectively, with 6 bases between them. The germline V gene encodes CDR1 MDHEN and CDR2 SYDVKM.

The chain uses TRBV11-2 and TRBJ1-2; TRBD1 aligns across 7 bases. Germline-derived CDR1 and CDR2 are SGHAT and FQNNGV. The J segment lost 8 bases and the V segment lost 4 bases, leaving 10 bases of the junction unmatched. The CDR3 contains 14 residues. The CDR3 region is CASSSPKGALGYTF. For the CDR3, the DNA is TGTGCCAGCAGCTCCCCTAAGGGGGCGCTGGGCTACACCTTC.

The J gene is TRBJ1-5, the V gene TRBV24-1; 10 nucleotides line up with TRBD1. The V and J ends lost 3 bases and 2 bases, in that order; junction bases with no gene match: 0. Germline CDR1 KGHDR, CDR2 SFDVKD. This CDR3 is built from 15 residues. CDR3 sequence: CATSDGQGGNQPQHF. CDR3 bases: TGTGCCACCAGTGATGGACAGGGGGGCAATCAGCCCCAGCATTTT.

The rearrangement links TRBV18 to TRBJ1-1, with 8 bases matching TRBD1. Looked up from germline, CDR1 is KGHSH and CDR2 is LQKENI. The CDR3 sequence is 14 residues long. Trimming removed 5 bases from V and 0 bases from J; junction bases left unmatched: 2. This CDR3 reads CASSVGQVNTEAFF. The CDR3 DNA sequence: TGTGCCAGCTCAGTGGGACAGGTGAACACTGAAGCTTTCTTT.

The chain carries TRBV2 and TRBJ2-7; a possible D gene is TRBD1 (5 bases). The V gene lost 4 bases and the J gene lost 4 bases, with 8 bases spanning the gap. The CDR3 is 12 residues long. Germline-derived CDR1 and CDR2 are SNHLY and FYNNEI. CDR3 amino acids: CASSGGRYEQYF. In nucleotides, the CDR3 is TGTGCCAGCAGTGGGGGCAGGTACGAGCAGTACTTC.

The J gene is TRBJ2-7, the V gene TRBV5-1, with 10 nucleotides matching TRBD1. CDR3 length equals 16 residues. Germline CDR1 SGHRS, CDR2 YFSETQ. V lost 0 bases, J lost 6 bases, and 9 bases stayed unmatched. The CDR3, as DNA: TGCGCCAGCAGCTTGGTTGAGACAGGGGGCAGACGCGAGCAGTACTTC. Protein product: CASSLVETGGRREQYF.

The chain couples TRBV20-1 to TRBJ1-2, with TRBD1 matching over 7 bases. The junction had 5 bases not matched to a gene; V was cut back by 5 bases and J by 8 bases. The CDR3 loop spans 11 amino acids. In germline, CDR1 is DFQATT, CDR2 SNEGSKA (reference sequence). The CDR3 DNA follows: TGCAGTGCTTATCTACAGGGGGGCTACACCTTC. Protein product: CSAYLQGGYTF.

This rearrangement joins TRBV5-5 to TRBJ2-3, with 9 bases lining up with TRBD2. Trimming cost V 1 base and J 1 base; bases outside gene matches: 4. The CDR3 loop spans 16 amino acids. Germline assignment: CDR1 SGHKS and CDR2 YYEKEE (reference sequence). This CDR3 reads CASSLLAGEGTDTQYF. DNA of the CDR3: TGTGCCAGCAGCTTGTTAGCGGGAGAAGGCACAGATACGCAGTATTTT.

The V call is TRBV4-2, the J call TRBJ2-1; 8 bases agree with TRBD1. V lost 3 bases, J lost 6 bases, and 4 bases stayed unmatched. The CDR3 is 14 amino acids. Germline values: CDR1 LGHNA, CDR2 YNFKEQ. The CDR3 is CASSQSTGANEQFF. The CDR3 DNA follows: TGTGCCAGCAGCCAGTCGACAGGGGCCAATGAGCAGTTCTTC.

The chain employs TRBV19 and TRBJ1-2, with 7 bases fitting TRBD1. The germline V gene encodes CDR1 LNHDA and CDR2 SQIVND (reference sequence). J gave up 0 bases and V 9 bases, and 4 bases lay outside the gene matches. This CDR3 spans 13 amino acids. In DNA, the CDR3 is TGTGCCAGCCACAGGGGTTCTAACTATGGCTACACCTTC. This codes for CASHRGSNYGYTF.

V usage is TRBV6-5 and J usage is TRBJ2-3; 9 nucleotides align to TRBD2. The V and J ends lost 2 bases and 5 bases, in that order; junction bases with no gene match: 5. Per the germline V gene, CDR1 is MNHEY and CDR2 is SVGAGI. The CDR3 totals 15 residues. In DNA form, the CDR3 reads TGTGCCAGCAGTTACGGCGGGAGGGCTCTAGATACGCAGTATTTT. Its translation: CASSYGGRALDTQYF.

Comment on this clone: The same CDR3 also results from other DNA sequences found in this sample. The rearrangement links TRBV11-2 to TRBJ2-5; D gene uncertain. V lost 0 bases and J lost 5, with 4 bases in between. The germline CDR1 and CDR2 sequences are SGHAT and FQNNGV. This CDR3 comprises 12 residues. In DNA, the CDR3 is TGTGCCAGCAGCTTAGATCGGGAGACCCAGTACTTC. This encodes CASSLDRETQYF.

The chain carries TRBV19 and TRBJ2-3; 9 nucleotides match TRBD2. Germline CDR1 LNHDA, CDR2 SQIVND (reference sequence). The CDR3 extends over 19 amino acids. Trimming took 4 bases from V and 5 from J; bases not matched to a gene: 19. The CDR3 here is CASSKTSPRGLATRDTQYF. CDR3 nucleotide sequence: TGTGCCAGTAGTAAGACTAGTCCTAGGGGACTAGCTACTAGAGATACGCAGTATTTT.

This sequence joins TRBV9 and TRBJ2-7; perhaps TRBD2 as D (5 bases). The V gene lost 4 bases and the J gene lost 0 bases, with 32 bases spanning the gap. This CDR3 comprises 21 residues. CDR1 is SGDLS and CDR2 is YYNGEE in the germline V gene. The CDR3 spells CASSPKMIRAEIYGSSYEQYF. CDR3 bases: TGTGCCAGCAGCCCAAAGATGATTAGAGCGGAGATTTACGGTAGCTCCTACGAGCAGTACTTC.

The V gene is TRBV7-8, the J gene TRBJ2-1, with D maybe TRBD1 (6 bases). V lost 5 bases and J 10 bases, leaving 24 bases between the germline ends. Germline V gene lookup returns CDR1 SGHVS and CDR2 FQNEAQ. This CDR3 is 16 amino acids long. The CDR3 nucleotides read TGTGCCAGCAGCCCGATCCGCGGACAGTATACAATGGAGCAGTTCTTC. Amino acids: CASSPIRGQYTMEQFF.

This chain joins TRBV21-1 and TRBJ2-4; TRBD1, the table's D call, lacks a check against the DNA. TRBV21-1 is annotated as a pseudogene. This CDR3 contains 18 residues. CDR3 in amino acids: CASRPGQGSILAKNIQYF. CDR3 in DNA: TGTGCCAGCAGACCCGGACAGGGGAGTATCCTAGCCAAAAACATTCAGTACTTC.

Comment on this clone: Other DNA sequences of this sample code for an identical CDR3. In nucleotides, the CDR3 is TGTGCCTGGAGTTTGAGCTCCTACGAGCAGTACTTC. As protein: CAWSLSSYEQYF. The chain is built from TRBV30 and TRBJ2-7; D gene uncertain. CDR1 is GTSNPN and CDR2 is SVGIG in the germline V gene (reference sequence). Trimming removed 2 bases from V and 0 bases from J, with 5 bases in between. The CDR3 is 12 residues long. Full variable domain (remainder filled in from reference TRBV30 and TRBJ2-7): SQTIHQWPATLVQPVGSPLSLECTVEGTSNPNLYWYRQAAGRGLQLLFYSVGIGQISSEVPQNLSASRPQDRQFILSSKKLLLSDSGFYLCAWSLSSYEQYFGPGTRLTVT.

J is TRBJ2-3 and V is TRBV7-8, with D unresolved. This CDR3 has 14 residues. The germline gives CDR1 SGHVS, CDR2 FQNEAQ. V was clipped by 2 bases and J by 3 bases, with 9 bases between them. As DNA, the CDR3 is TGTGCCAGCAGCTTAAATCCCAGAACAGATACGCAGTATTTT. As protein: CASSLNPRTDTQYF.

J is TRBJ1-2 and V is TRBV3-1 (or the pseudogene TRBV3-2), with TRBD1 as a possible D gene (5 bases). The CDR3 totals 13 residues. Trimming cost V 6 bases and J 7 bases, with 15 bases left between them. Germline CDR1 is LGHDT and CDR2 is YNNKEL (reference sequence). This CDR3 is CASSVREVAGYTF. For the CDR3, the DNA is TGTGCCAGCAGTGTCAGGGAGGTGGCTGGCTACACCTTC.

This clone has only one observation. V is TRBV5-1 and J is TRBJ2-1; 9 bases match TRBD2. The CDR3 spans 17 residues. The V gene end was trimmed by 0 bases and the J gene end by 7 bases; junction bases not matched to a gene: 11. Germline V lookup: CDR1 SGHRS, CDR2 YFSETQ. CDR3 loop: CASSLARGGALGNEQFF. CDR3 nucleotides: TGCGCCAGCAGCTTGGCCCGCGGGGGGGCTTTGGGGAATGAGCAGTTCTTC.

The V call is TRBV19, the J call TRBJ2-1; TRBD1 might be the D (5 bases). V was cut by 5 bases and J by 9 bases, with 29 bases left in between. Germline values: CDR1 LNHDA, CDR2 SQIVND (reference sequence). The CDR3 length is 18 residues. CDR3 DNA sequence: TGTGCCAGTAGTGGGGTCGAGGAGATGGCCTATAGCCAGGGTGAGCAGTTCTTC. Residues: CASSGVEEMAYSQGEQFF.

This clone showed up just once. This rearrangement joins TRBV4-1 to TRBJ1-2, with D tentatively TRBD1 (6 bases). Germline V gene lookup returns CDR1 MGHRA and CDR2 YSYEKL. The CDR3 extends over 15 amino acids. V gave up 1 base and J gave up 5 bases, with 14 bases separating them. CDR3: CASSQAPDRLYGYTF. The DNA of the CDR3 is TGCGCCAGCAGCCAAGCCCCGGACAGACTATATGGCTACACCTTC.